This T cell receptor beta chain was recovered during a study of vaccination effects on CD4 cells after COVID-19. Sequencing used immunoSEQ multiplex PCR; TCRdb keeps in-frame clones, though not all of them. The table records tens of thousands of clones, over 60% of them present only once. Study conclusions and caveats: Both infection-induced and vaccine-induced clones contracted markedly at late post-vaccination timepoints.

Regarding this clone: The antigen remains undetermined.

Antigen-specific CD4+ T cells were expanded (with viral peptide pools) by the ViraFEST assay ahead of sequencing. Having been cultured for approximately ten days, the cells underwent CD4+ T cell isolation. Participants were given two doses of BNT162b2 or mRNA-1273 vaccine. Recipients of the vaccine had no prior SARS-CoV-2 infection and negative nucleocapsid antibodies. Germline loops: CDR1 MNHEY, CDR2 SVGAGI. Trimming left V 9 bases short and J 8 bases short, with 19 bases between. CDR3 length: 14 residues. The source of this sequence is a human donor who received a COVID-19 vaccine. Sequencing used CD4+ T cells from PBMCs cultured with SARS-CoV-2 spike peptides, obtained after COVID-19 vaccination. The chain combines TRBV6-5 with TRBJ1-4; possibly TRBD1 for D (6 bases). The CDR3 region is CASRGGYSNEKLFF. The CDR3, as DNA: TGTGCCAGTAGGGGGGGGTACAGCAACGAAAAACTGTTTTTT.